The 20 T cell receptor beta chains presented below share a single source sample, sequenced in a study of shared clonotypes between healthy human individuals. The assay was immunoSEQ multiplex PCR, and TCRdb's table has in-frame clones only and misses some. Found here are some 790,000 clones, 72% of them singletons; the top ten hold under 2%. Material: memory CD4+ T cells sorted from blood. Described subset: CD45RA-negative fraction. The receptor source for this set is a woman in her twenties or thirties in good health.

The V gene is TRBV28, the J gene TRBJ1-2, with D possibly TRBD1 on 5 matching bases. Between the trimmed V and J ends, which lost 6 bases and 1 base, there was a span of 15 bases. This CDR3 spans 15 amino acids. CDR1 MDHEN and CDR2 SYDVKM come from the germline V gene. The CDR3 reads CASSPMGRRNYGYTF. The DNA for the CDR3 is TGTGCCAGCAGCCCGATGGGACGGCGTAACTATGGCTACACCTTC.

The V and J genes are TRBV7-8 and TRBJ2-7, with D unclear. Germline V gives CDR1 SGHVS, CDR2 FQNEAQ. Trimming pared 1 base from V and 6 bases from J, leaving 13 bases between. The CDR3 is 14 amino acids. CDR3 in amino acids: CASSLGRLGIEQYF. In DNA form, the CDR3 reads TGTGCCAGCAGCTTAGGGAGATTGGGGATCGAGCAGTACTTC.

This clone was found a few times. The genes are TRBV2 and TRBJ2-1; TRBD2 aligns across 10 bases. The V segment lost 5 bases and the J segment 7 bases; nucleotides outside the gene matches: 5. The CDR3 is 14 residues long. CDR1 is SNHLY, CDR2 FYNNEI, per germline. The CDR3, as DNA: TGTGCCAGCAGTAAGCTAGCGGGAGTTAATGAGCAGTTCTTC. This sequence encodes CASSKLAGVNEQFF. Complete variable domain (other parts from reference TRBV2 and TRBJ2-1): EPEVTQTPSHQVTQMGQEVILRCVPISNHLYFYWYRQILGQKVEFLVSFYNNEISEKSEIFDDQFSVERPDGSNFTLKIRSTKLEDSAMYFCASSKLAGVNEQFFGPGTRLTVL.

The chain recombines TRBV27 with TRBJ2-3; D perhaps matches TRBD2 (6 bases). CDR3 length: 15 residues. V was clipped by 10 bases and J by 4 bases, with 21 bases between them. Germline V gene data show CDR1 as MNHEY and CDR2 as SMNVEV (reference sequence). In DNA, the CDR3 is TGTGCCACCCAAAGGGGCGGGACGGGGTCAGATACGCAGTATTTT. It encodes CATQRGGTGSDTQYF.

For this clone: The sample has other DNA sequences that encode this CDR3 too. CDR3 amino acids: CASSLAGREQFF. The CDR3 DNA is TGCGCCAGCAGCTTGGCCGGGCGTGAGCAGTTCTTC. The genes are TRBV5-1 and TRBJ2-1; D call uncertain. Trimming took 0 bases from V and 9 from J, leaving 7 bases between them. This CDR3 has 12 residues. Germline V gene lookup returns CDR1 SGHRS and CDR2 YFSETQ.

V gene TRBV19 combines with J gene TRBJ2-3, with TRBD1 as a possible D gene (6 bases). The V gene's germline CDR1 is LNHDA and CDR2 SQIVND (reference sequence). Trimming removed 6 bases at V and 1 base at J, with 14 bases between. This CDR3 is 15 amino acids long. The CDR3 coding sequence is TGTGCCAGTAGGGCCAGGGGAAGTCGCACAGATACGCAGTATTTT. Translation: CASRARGSRTDTQYF.

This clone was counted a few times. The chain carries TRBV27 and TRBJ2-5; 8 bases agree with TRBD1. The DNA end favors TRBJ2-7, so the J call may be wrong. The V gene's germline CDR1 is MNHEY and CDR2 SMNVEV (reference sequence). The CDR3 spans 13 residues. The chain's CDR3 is CASSGQGPYEQYF. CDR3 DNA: TGTGCCAGCAGTGGACAGGGTCCCTACGAGCAGTACTTC.

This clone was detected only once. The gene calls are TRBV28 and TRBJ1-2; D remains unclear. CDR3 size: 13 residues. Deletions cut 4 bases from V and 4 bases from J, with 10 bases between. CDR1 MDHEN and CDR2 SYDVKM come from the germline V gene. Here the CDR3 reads CASSSSVIYGYTF. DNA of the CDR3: TGTGCCAGCAGTTCTTCCGTGATCTATGGCTACACCTTC.

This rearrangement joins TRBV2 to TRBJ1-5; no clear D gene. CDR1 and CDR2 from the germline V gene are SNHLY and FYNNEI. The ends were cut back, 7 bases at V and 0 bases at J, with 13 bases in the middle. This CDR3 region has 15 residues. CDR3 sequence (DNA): TGTGCCAGCAAAAGCGAGGGATCTAGCAATCAGCCCCAGCATTTT. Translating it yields CASKSEGSSNQPQHF.

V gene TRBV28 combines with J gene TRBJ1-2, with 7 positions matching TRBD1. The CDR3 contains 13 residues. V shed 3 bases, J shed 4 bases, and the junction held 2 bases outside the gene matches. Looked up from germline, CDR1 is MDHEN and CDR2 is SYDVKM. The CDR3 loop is CASSLRQGYGYTF. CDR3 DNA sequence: TGTGCCAGCAGTTTGCGACAGGGCTATGGCTACACCTTC.

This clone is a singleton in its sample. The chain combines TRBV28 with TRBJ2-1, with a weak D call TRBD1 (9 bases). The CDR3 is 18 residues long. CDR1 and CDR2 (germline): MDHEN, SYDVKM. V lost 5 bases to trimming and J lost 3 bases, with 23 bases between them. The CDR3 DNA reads TGTGCCAGCAGTCCGGGACAGGGTACGAGCGGGGGCTACAATGAGCAGTTCTTC. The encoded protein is CASSPGQGTSGGYNEQFF.

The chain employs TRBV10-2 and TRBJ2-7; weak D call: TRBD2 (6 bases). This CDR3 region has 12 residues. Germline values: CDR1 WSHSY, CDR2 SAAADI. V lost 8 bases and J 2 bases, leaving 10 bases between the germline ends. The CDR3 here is CASGGIPYEQYF. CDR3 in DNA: TGCGCCAGCGGGGGGATTCCCTACGAGCAGTACTTC.

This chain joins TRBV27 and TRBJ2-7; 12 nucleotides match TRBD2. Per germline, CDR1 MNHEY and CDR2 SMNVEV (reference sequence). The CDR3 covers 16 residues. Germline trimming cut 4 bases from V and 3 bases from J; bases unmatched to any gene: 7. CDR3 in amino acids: CASSSPLAGGRYEQYF. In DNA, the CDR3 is TGTGCCAGCAGTTCACCACTAGCGGGAGGTCGCTACGAGCAGTACTTC.

For the CDR3, the DNA is TGTGCCAGTAGTGGACGTTTCGGACCTCAAGAGACCCAGTACTTC. Translated, it gives CASSGRFGPQETQYF. This chain uses TRBV19 with TRBJ2-5; D is uncertain. The germline V gene has CDR1 LNHDA and CDR2 SQIVND (reference sequence). Between the trimmed V and J ends, which lost 5 bases and 2 bases, there was a span of 15 bases. The CDR3 loop spans 15 amino acids. Full variable domain (remainder filled in from reference TRBV19 and TRBJ2-5): DGGITQSPKYLFRKEGQNVTLSCEQNLNHDAMYWYRQDPGQGLRLIYYSQIVNDFQKGDIAEGYSVSREKKESFPLTVTSAQKNPTAFYLCASSGRFGPQETQYFGPGTRLLVL.

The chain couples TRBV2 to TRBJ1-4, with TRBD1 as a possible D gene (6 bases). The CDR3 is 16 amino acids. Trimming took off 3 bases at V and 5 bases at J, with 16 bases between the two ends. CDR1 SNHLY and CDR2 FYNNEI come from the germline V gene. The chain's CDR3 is CASSEGHSSGNEKLFF. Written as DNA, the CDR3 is TGTGCCAGCAGTGAGGGACACTCTTCGGGGAATGAAAAACTGTTTTTT.

CDR3 residues: CASSLSVKHSNQPQHF. Here the CDR3 DNA reads TGTGCCAGCAGTTTATCGGTCAAACATAGCAATCAGCCCCAGCATTTT. This chain connects TRBV28 to TRBJ1-5; no firm D call. The CDR3 has 16 residues. Germline V lookup: CDR1 MDHEN, CDR2 SYDVKM. Trimming took 1 base from V and 0 from J, leaving 10 bases between them.

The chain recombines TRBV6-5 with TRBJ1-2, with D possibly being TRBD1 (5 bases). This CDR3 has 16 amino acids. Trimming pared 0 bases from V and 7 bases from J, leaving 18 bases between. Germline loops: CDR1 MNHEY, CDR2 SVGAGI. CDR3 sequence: CASSYSQAGIFFGYTF. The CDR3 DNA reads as TGTGCCAGCAGTTACTCGCAGGCAGGGATTTTCTTTGGCTACACCTTC.

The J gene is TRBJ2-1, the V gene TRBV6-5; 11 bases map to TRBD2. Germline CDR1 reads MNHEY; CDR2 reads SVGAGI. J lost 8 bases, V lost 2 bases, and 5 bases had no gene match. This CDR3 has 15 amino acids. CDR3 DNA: TGTGCCAGCAGTTACCATAGCGGGAGGGCCGATGAGCAGTTCTTC. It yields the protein CASSYHSGRADEQFF.

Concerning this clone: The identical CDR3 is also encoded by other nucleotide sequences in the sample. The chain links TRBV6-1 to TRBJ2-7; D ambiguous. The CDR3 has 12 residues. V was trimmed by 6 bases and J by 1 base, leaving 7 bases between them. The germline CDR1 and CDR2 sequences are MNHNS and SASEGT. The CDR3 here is CASRGESYEQYF. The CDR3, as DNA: TGTGCCAGCAGAGGCGAGTCCTACGAGCAGTACTTC.

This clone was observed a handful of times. The CDR3 region has the DNA TGTGCCAGCAGGACAGCCCTCTATGGCTACACCTTC. It yields the protein CASRTALYGYTF. The V call is TRBV28, the J call TRBJ1-2, with a possible D match to TRBD1 (5 bases). The CDR3 sequence is 12 residues long. Deletions cut 6 bases from V and 4 bases from J, with 9 bases between. The germline V gene has CDR1 MDHEN and CDR2 SYDVKM.